This T cell receptor beta chain was captured in a study of pediatric ulcerative colitis. Sequencing was performed with immunoSEQ multiplex PCR; in TCRdb, only in-frame clones are kept and a portion is missing. The sample carries fewer than 15,000 clones, about 90% recorded once. Trimming cost V 2 bases and J 7 bases, with 8 bases left between them. There are 12 residues in the CDR3. The germline CDR1 and CDR2 sequences are SGHTA and FQGNSA. The source of this sequence is a boy between 10 and 17 years old with moderate ulcerative colitis. The sample consisted of blood. This chain connects TRBV7-2 to TRBJ2-5, with no clear D. The CDR3 DNA is TGTGCCAGCAGCTTACCTGAAGCGACCCAGTACTTC. Its protein is CASSLPEATQYF.